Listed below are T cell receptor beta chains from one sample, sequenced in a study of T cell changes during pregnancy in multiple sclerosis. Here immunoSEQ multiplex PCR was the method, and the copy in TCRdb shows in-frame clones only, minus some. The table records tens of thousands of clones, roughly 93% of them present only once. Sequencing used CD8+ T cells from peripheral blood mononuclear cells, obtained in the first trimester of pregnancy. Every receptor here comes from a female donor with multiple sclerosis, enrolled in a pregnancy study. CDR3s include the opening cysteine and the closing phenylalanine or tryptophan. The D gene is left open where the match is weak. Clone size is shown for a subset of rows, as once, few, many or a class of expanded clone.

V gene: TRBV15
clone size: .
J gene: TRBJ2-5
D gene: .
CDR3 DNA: TGTGCCACCAGCAGAGATGTCCCACACAGGGAAGAGACCCAGTACTTC
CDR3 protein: CATSRDVPHREETQYF

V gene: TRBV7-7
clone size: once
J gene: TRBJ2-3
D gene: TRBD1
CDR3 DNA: TGTGCCAGCAGCTTAAGCCAGGGGGCAGATACGCAGTATTTT
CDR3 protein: CASSLSQGADTQYF

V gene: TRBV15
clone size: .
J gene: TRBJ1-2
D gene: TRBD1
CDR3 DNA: TGTGCCACCAGCATAGACAGGGACTATGGCTACACCTTC
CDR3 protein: CATSIDRDYGYTF

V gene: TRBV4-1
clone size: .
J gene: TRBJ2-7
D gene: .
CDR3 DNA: TGCGCCAGCAGCCAAGAAACGCGGGCTTTCTACGAGCAGTACTTC
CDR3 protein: CASSQETRAFYEQYF

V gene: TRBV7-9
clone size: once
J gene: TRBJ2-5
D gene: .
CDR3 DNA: TGTGCCAGCAGCTTTACAGGTGCCCAGGAGACCCAGTACTTC
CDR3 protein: CASSFTGAQETQYF

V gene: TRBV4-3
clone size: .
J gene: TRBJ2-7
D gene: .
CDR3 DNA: TGCGCCAGCAGCCAAGATCGAACGGGAACTATCTACGAGCAGTACTTC
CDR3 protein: CASSQDRTGTIYEQYF

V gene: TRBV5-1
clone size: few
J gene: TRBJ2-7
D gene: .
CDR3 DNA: TGCGCCAGCAGCGAGTCTTCCAGGTACGAGCAGTACTTC
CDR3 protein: CASSESSRYEQYF

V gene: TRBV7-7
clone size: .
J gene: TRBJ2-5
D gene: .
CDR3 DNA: TGTGCCAGCAGCTTAGCAGAACAGAATAGTGGGACCCAGTACTTC
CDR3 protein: CASSLAEQNSGTQYF

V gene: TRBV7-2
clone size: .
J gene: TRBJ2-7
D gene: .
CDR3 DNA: TGTGCCAGCAGCAATAACAACGACGAGCAGTACTTC
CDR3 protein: CASSNNNDEQYF

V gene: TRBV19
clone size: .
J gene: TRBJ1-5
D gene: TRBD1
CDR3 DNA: TGTGCCAGTAGGATTCTTCCGGGACAGGGATACAATCAGCCCCAGCATTTT
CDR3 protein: CASRILPGQGYNQPQHF

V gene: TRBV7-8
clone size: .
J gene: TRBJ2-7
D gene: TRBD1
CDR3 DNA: TGTGCCAGCAGCTTAAGGGACAGATTCTACGAGCAGTACTTC
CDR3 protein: CASSLRDRFYEQYF

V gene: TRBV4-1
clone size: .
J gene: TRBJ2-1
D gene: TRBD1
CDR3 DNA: TGCGCCAGCAGCCAGGAGAAACAGGGGGCTAGGTACAATGAGCAGTTCTTC
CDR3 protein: CASSQEKQGARYNEQFF

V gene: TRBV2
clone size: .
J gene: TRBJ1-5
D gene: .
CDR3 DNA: TGTGCCAGCAGTACCATGGACATTCAGCCCCAGCATTTT
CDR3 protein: CASSTMDIQPQHF

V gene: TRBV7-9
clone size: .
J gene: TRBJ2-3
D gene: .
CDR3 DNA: TGTGCCAGCAGCCCATCTACCGGGACTTTTTCTAGCACAGATACGCAGTATTTT
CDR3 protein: CASSPSTGTFSSTDTQYF

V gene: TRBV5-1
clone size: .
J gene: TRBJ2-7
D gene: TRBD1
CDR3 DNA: TGCGCCAGCAGCTTCTTGGGACAGGGGGCCTACGAGCAGTACTTC
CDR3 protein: CASSFLGQGAYEQYF

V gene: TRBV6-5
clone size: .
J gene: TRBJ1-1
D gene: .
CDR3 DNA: TGTGCCAGCAGTTACGAGGCATCGGGCACTGAAGCTTTCTTT
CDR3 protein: CASSYEASGTEAFF

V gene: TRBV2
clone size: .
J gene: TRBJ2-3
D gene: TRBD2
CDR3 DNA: TGTGCCAGCAGTGAATCAAGCGGGAGGGCCCCGGAGAAAGCAGATACGCAGTATTTT
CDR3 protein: CASSESSGRAPEKADTQYF

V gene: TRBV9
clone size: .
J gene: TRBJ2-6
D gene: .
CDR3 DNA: TGTGCCAGCAGCGTAGCTTCTGGGGCCAACGTCCTGACTTTC
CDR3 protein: CASSVASGANVLTF

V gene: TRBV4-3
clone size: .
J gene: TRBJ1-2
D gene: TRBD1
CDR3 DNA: TGCGCCAGCAGCCAGGCCACCCAGATCGACAGGGGAGATGGCTACACCTTC
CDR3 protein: CASSQATQIDRGDGYTF

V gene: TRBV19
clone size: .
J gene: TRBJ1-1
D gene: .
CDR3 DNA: TGTGCCAGTCAGTCCCCCCTTGTGAACACTGAAGCTTTCTTT
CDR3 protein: CASQSPLVNTEAFF

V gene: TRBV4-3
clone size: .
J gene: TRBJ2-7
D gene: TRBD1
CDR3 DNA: TGCGCCAGCAGCCAAGGCGGGACAGGGGTCCGGGAAGAGCAGTACTTC
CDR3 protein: CASSQGGTGVREEQYF

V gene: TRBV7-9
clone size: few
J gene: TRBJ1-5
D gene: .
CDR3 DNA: TGTGCCAGCAGCTCCTGGGGGGGTGAGGATCAGCCCCAGCATTTT
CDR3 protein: CASSSWGGEDQPQHF

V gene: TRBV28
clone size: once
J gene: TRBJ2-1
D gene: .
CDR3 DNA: TGTGCCAGCAGTTTAGGGCCAATGGATGAGCAGTTCTTC
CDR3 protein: CASSLGPMDEQFF

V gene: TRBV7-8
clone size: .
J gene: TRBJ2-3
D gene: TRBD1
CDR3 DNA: TGTGCCAGCAGCTCTCACAGGGGGCGAATCCAATACACAGATACGCAGTATTTT
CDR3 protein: CASSSHRGRIQYTDTQYF

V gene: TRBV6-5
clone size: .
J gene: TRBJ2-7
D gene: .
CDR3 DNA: TGTGCCAGCAGTTACGCCGGGAGTGGCTACGAGCAGTACTTC
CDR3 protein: CASSYAGSGYEQYF

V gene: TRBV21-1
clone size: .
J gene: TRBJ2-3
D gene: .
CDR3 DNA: TGTGCCAGCAGCGGACGGGGGAGGGTGTCTTACACAGATACGCAGTATTTT
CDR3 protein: CASSGRGRVSYTDTQYF

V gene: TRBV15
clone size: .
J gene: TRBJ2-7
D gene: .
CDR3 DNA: TGTGCCACCAGCAGAGGAAGGGGACAATCCTCCTACGAGCAGTACTTC
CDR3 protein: CATSRGRGQSSYEQYF

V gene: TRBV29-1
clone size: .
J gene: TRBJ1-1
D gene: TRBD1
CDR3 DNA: TGCAGCGTTGAAGATTACTCAGGGGGCTACACTGAAGCTTTCTTT
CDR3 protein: CSVEDYSGGYTEAFF

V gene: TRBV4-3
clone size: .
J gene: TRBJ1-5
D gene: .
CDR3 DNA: TGCGCCAGCAGCCAAGGGCCAAGAGGGTTGAGGGATCAGCCCCAGCATTTT
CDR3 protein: CASSQGPRGLRDQPQHF

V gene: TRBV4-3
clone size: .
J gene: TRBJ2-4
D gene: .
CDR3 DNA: TGCGCCAGCAGCCAAGATTCCTACGGCAAAAACATTCAGTACTTC
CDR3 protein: CASSQDSYGKNIQYF

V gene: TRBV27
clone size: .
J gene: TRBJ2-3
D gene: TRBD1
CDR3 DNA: TGTGCCAGCAGATTGCTTACCGGGACAGGTCTCACAGATACGCAGTATTTT
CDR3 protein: CASRLLTGTGLTDTQYF

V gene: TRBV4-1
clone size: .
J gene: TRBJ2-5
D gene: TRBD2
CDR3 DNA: TGCGCCAGCAGCCTTGCCGAGGGGACTAGCGGGGGGGCGTGGGAGACCCAGTACTTC
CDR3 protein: CASSLAEGTSGGAWETQYF

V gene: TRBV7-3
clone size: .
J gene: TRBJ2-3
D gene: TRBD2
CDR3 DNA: TGTGCCAGCAGCCCCTTTAGCGGGCTTAGCACAGATACGCAGTATTTT
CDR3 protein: CASSPFSGLSTDTQYF

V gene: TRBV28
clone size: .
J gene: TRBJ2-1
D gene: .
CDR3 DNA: TGTGCCAGCAGCCCAGTGACAATGACAGTGCAGTTCTTC
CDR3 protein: CASSPVTMTVQFF

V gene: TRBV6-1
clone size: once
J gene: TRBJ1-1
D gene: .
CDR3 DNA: TGTGCCAGCAGTGAACTAGTGGAGTCTATGAACACTGAAGCTTTCTTT
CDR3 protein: CASSELVESMNTEAFF

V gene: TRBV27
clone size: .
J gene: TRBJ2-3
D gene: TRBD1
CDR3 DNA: TGTGCCAGCAGCCCCCGGGACAGGTCCACAGATACGCAGTATTTT
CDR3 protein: CASSPRDRSTDTQYF

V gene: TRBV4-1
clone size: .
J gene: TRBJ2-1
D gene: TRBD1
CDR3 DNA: TGCGCCAGCAGCCCGATACGGACAGGCTGGGCCTACAATGAGCAGTTCTTC
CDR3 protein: CASSPIRTGWAYNEQFF

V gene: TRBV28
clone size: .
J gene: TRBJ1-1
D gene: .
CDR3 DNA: TGTGCCAGCAGTTTCTTGGGACAAGAGAACACTGAAGCTTTCTTT
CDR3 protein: CASSFLGQENTEAFF

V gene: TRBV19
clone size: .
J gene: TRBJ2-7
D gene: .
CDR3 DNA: TGTGCCAGTAGTACTACACCTATGGACAGCTCCTACGAGCAGTACTTC
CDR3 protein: CASSTTPMDSSYEQYF

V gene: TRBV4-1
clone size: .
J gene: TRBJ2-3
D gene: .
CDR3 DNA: TGCGCCAGCAGCCTTGGACTCACAGATACGCAGTATTTT
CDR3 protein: CASSLGLTDTQYF